This TCR beta chain is drawn from a study of T cell responses to AZD1222 COVID-19 vaccine. Overall study findings and caveats: Unmutated variant regions are reportedly the target of nearly half of TCRs that are spike-specific. Across spike, vaccine-associated CD4 TCRs were found, dominant at 160-218 and 743-854. Donors were mostly white British, more females; clonal diversity possibly underestimated. The study sampled repertoires only after the peak T cell response.

This clone appeared once. Its matching antigen is unknown. Produced via immunoSEQ multiplex PCR; TCRdb's table is partial and in-frame only. In the table there are 100,000 to 150,000 clones, about 79% of which are singletons. Trimming shortened V by 6 bases and J by 3 bases, and 15 bases separated the two germline ends. Per the germline V gene, CDR1 is SGHRS and CDR2 is YFSETQ. The CDR3 totals 14 residues. The J gene is TRBJ1-2, the V gene TRBV5-1; maybe TRBD1 (5 bases). Specimen: peripheral blood, collected 28 days after the second AZD1222 dose. The TCR sequence derives from an adult who received the AZD1222 COVID-19 vaccine. The CDR3 DNA follows: TGCGCCAGCACCGGGCAGGGAGGGGACTATGGCTACACCTTC. Translating gives CASTGQGGDYGYTF. The full variable domain, rest sourced from reference TRBV5-1 and TRBJ1-2, is KAGVTQTPRYLIKTRGQQVTLSCSPISGHRSVSWYQQTPGQGLQFLFEYFSETQRNKGNFPGRFSGRQFSNSRSEMNVSTLELGDSALYLCASTGQGGDYGYTFGSGTRLTVV.